This is a list of T cell receptor beta chains from one sample in a study of blood T cell repertoires in COVID-19. TCRdb keeps only in-frame clones here, not all; method: immunoSEQ multiplex PCR. The repertoire holds roughly 300,000 clones, with 65% to 90% as singletons. Specimen: peripheral blood. Source of these receptors: a human donor in a cohort sampled during active COVID-19. Each CDR3 is given with its conserved first and last residue. The D gene is left open where the match is weak. For some rows the clone size is stated as once, few or many, or as a class when expanded; others skip it.

d_call clone_size j_call v_call cdr3_nt cdr3_aa
TRBD2 NA TRBJ2-3 TRBV4-1 TGCGCCAGCAGCCAAGATAGCACGGGACTAGTCCCCACAGATACGCAGTATTTT CASSQDSTGLVPTDTQYF
TRBD1 NA TRBJ1-1 TRBV7-2 TGTGCCAGCAGCCCAGACAGGGGTGGGATAGCTTTCTTT CASSPDRGGIAFF
TRBD1 once TRBJ2-1 TRBV3-1/TRBV3-2 TGTGCCAGCAGCCAAACGGGACAGGGGGCGCAAAGTGAGCAGTTCTTC CASSQTGQGAQSEQFF
TRBD2 NA TRBJ2-3 TRBV9 TGTGCCAGCAGCAACGACGGGACTAGCGGCACAGATACGCAGTATTTT CASSNDGTSGTDTQYF
NA once TRBJ2-1 TRBV7-5 TGTGCCAGAAGCTTAGACGTCGGGCGGGAGGGGTTCTTC CARSLDVGREGFF
TRBD2 NA TRBJ2-3 TRBV7-2 TGTGCCAGCAGCTTAGCTAGCGGGAGCAGTAGCACAGATACGCAGTATTTT CASSLASGSSSTDTQYF
NA NA TRBJ2-1 TRBV5-6 TGTGCCAGCAGCTTGGGCGTGGTGAATGAGCAGTTCTTC CASSLGVVNEQFF
NA NA TRBJ2-7 TRBV6-5 TGTGCCAGCTCATTCGGGGTCGGTCCCTACGAGCAGTACTTC CASSFGVGPYEQYF
NA NA TRBJ1-5 TRBV9 TGTGCCAGCAGCCTCGGGGGTCTCCAGCCCCAGCATTTT CASSLGGLQPQHF
TRBD1 NA TRBJ2-5 TRBV6-5 TGTGCCAGCAACCTGGACAGGGGCCAAGAGACCCAGTACTTC CASNLDRGQETQYF
NA once TRBJ2-1 TRBV19 TGTGCCAGTAGCGCCAGCTCCTACAATGAGCAGTTCTTC CASSASSYNEQFF
NA NA TRBJ2-3 TRBV5-1 TGCGCCAGCAGCATGGGGGGCGTTAGCACAGATACGCAGTATTTT CASSMGGVSTDTQYF
NA NA TRBJ1-4 TRBV29-1 TGCAGCGTTGAGGCGGGAGTAAAACTGTTTTTT CSVEAGVKLFF
NA once TRBJ2-7 TRBV5-1 TGCGCCAGCAGCTCCCAGACGGCGGAATACGAGCAGTACTTC CASSSQTAEYEQYF
NA NA TRBJ1-6 TRBV3-1/TRBV3-2 TGTGCCAGATGCGGGGTCCCAACGCGCTCCTATAATTCACCCCTCCACTTT CARCGVPTRSYNSPLHF
TRBD1 few TRBJ2-7 TRBV4-1 TGCGCCAGCAGCAAGGGACAGGATCTTTCCTACGAGCAGTACTTC CASSKGQDLSYEQYF
TRBD1 few TRBJ2-7 TRBV6-2/TRBV6-3 TGTGCCAGCAGTTACTCGGCGGACAGGGGTTTCGAGCAGTACTTC CASSYSADRGFEQYF
NA NA TRBJ2-1 TRBV3-1/TRBV3-2 TGTGCCAGCAGCCCCTCGACTAGGGACAATGAGCAGTTCTTC CASSPSTRDNEQFF
TRBD2 NA TRBJ2-2 TRBV6-5 TGTGCCAGCAGGGGGACTAGCGGCACCGGGGAGCTGTTTTTT CASRGTSGTGELFF
TRBD1 many TRBJ2-7 TRBV11-3 TGTGCCAGCAGCCCCCGGACAGGGTCCGAGCAGTACTTC CASSPRTGSEQYF
NA NA TRBJ1-1 TRBV7-3 TGTGCCAGCAGCTTAACAGCGATAGCACGGAACACTGAAGCTTTCTTT CASSLTAIARNTEAFF
TRBD2 NA TRBJ2-1 TRBV4-1 TGCGCCAGCAGCCAAGGGACTAGCGGGAGCTCCTACAATGAGCAGTTCTTC CASSQGTSGSSYNEQFF
NA few TRBJ2-1 TRBV24-1 TGTGCCACCAGTCGCGGTTCCTACAATGAGCAGTTCTTC CATSRGSYNEQFF
NA NA TRBJ1-4 TRBV15 TGTGCCACCAGCCCTTCCCCGACAGAAAAACTGTTTTTT CATSPSPTEKLFF